Listed here is a single T cell receptor beta chain. The antigen is not known. This specimen belongs to a study of CD8+ T cells in alopecia areata. Findings of the study overall: Clarity of TCR sharing across patients fell short of that in mice, possibly HLA-related. Alphabeta T cells residing in normal skin are also sequenced in scalp samples. Lesional scalp exceeded normal scalp in clonality, especially in alopecia totalis/universalis.

PBMCs, the starting material, were the source of sorted CD4+ and CD8+ T cells. TCR sequencing used cDNA made by reverse transcription of extracted RNA. Sequencing used immunoSEQ multiplex PCR; TCRdb keeps in-frame clones, though not all of them. The sample carries 110,000 to 150,000 clones, roughly 58% recorded once. V shed 6 bases and J shed 6 bases, with 17 bases lying between them. This CDR3 spans 14 amino acids. The germline V gene encodes CDR1 SQVTM and CDR2 ANQGSEA. This clonotype originated in a human donor in good health. The specimen was CD8+ T cells sorted from blood. This sequence joins TRBV29-1 and TRBJ1-4, with D perhaps matching TRBD1 (6 bases). The CDR3 bases are TGCAGCGTCACTCCCCGGGGGCTGGATGAAAAACTGTTTTTT. The encoded protein is CSVTPRGLDEKLFF.